The clone carrying this T cell receptor beta chain was seen many times. No antigen is known for it. The entry originates in a study of identical twins. Study conclusions and caveats: The models gave estimates that fell short of the out-of-frame TCR alpha sharing seen in monozygotic twins. There were fewer insertions in abundant cord blood beta clonotypes, but memory repertoires showed no such pattern. Conclusions were drawn cross-sectionally by statistical analysis, without following the same donors.

The CDR3 has 16 residues. Germline CDR1 is KGHDR and CDR2 is SFDVKD. V was cut by 3 bases and J by 2 bases, with 13 bases left in between. Each cDNA held unique molecular identifiers, and template switching gave it a universal primer site. TCRdb re-called the 5' RACE reads through MiXCR, storing one row per CDR3 protein. The sample includes about 530,000 distinct CDR3 sequences, about 15% seen only once; the top ten take 0.44%. Another study also made use of these data, one on yellow fever vaccine responses in identical twins.

The genes are TRBV24-1 and TRBJ2-1; a weak D match, TRBD2 (6 bases). Sample: CD4+ T cells sorted from blood. This receptor was taken from a woman under 30 in good health. This CDR3 is CATSDPGLSTYNEQFF. CDR3 DNA: TGTGCCACCAGTGATCCGGGACTTAGTACCTACAATGAGCAGTTCTTC.